This T cell receptor beta chain comes out of a study of T-cell reconstitution after alpha-beta-depleted transplantation in children. This clonotype was counted many times. It was with unique molecular identifiers that the TCRbeta library was prepared. TCRdb reprocessed the PCR reads with MiXCR, giving one entry per CDR3 protein. The sample shows around 240,000 distinct CDR3 sequences, about 9.6% of them seen only once. The CDR3 is 14 amino acids. Germline CDR1 and CDR2: SGHTA and FQGTGA. V dropped 0 bases and J dropped 7 bases, with 12 bases sitting between them. The receptor comes from a human donor who donated a stem cell graft to a child with SCID. The chain has TRBV7-3 and TRBJ1-2; D perhaps matches TRBD1 (5 bases). This sample comprised PBMCs from the stem cell graft donor, obtained from the stem cell graft. The DNA for the CDR3 is TGTGCCAGCAGCTTAACGTCCCTCACAGGTGGCTACACCTTC. It is translated as CASSLTSLTGGYTF.